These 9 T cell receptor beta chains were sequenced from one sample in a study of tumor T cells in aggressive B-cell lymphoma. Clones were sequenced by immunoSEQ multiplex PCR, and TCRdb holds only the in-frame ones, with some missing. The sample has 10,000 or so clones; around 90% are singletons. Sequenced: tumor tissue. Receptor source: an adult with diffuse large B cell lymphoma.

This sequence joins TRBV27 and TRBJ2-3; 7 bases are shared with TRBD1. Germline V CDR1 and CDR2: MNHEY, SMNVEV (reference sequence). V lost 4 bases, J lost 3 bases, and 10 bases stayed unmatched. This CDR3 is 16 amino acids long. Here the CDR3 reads CASSWYRGDGTDTQYF. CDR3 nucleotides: TGTGCCAGCAGTTGGTACAGGGGTGATGGTACAGATACGCAGTATTTT.

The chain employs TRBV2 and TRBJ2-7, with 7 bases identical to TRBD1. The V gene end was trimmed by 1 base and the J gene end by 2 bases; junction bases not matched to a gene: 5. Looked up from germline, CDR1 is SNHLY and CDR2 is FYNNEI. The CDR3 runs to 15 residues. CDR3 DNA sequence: TGTGCCAGCAGTGAAGGGGACAGCAAAACCTACGAGCAGTACTTC. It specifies CASSEGDSKTYEQYF.

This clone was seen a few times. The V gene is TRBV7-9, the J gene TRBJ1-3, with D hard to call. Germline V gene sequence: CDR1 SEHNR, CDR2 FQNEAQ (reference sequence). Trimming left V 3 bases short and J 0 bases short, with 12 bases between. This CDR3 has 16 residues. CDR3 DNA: TGTGCCAGCAGCTTCTATTTAGGGAGCTCTGGAAACACCATATATTTT. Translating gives CASSFYLGSSGNTIYF. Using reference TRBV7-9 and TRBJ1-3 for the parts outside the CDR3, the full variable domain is DTGVSQNPRHKITKRGQNVTFRCDPISEHNRLYWYRQTLGQGPEFLTYFQNEAQLEKSRLLSDRFSAERPKGSFSTLEIQRTEQGDSAMYLCASSFYLGSSGNTIYFGEGSWLTVV.

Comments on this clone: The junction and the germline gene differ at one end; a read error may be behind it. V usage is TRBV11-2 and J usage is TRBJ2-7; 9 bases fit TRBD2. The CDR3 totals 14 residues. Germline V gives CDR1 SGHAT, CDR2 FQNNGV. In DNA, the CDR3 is TGTGCCAACAGCTTAAATAGCGGGGGTTACGAGCAGTACTTC. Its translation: CANSLNSGGYEQYF.

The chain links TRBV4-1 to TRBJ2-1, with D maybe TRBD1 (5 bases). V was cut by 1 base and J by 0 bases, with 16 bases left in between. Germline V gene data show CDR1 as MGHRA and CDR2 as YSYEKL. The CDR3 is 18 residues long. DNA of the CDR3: TGCGCCAGCAGCCAAGGAGACAGCGAGTTAAGCTCCTACAATGAGCAGTTCTTC. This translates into CASSQGDSELSSYNEQFF.

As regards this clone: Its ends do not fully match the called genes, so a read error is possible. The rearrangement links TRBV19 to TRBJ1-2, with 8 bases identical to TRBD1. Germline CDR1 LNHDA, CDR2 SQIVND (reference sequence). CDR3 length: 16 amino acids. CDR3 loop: CASRSTSGTGRYGYTF. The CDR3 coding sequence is TGTGCCAGTAGATCTACCTCCGGGACAGGTCGCTATGGCTATACCTTC.

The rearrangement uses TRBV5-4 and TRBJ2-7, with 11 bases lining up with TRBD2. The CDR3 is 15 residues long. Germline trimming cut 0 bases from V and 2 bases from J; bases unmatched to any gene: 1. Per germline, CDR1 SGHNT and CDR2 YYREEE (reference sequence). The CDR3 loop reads CASSLGLAGTYEQYF. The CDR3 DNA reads TGTGCCAGCAGCTTGGGACTAGCGGGGACCTACGAGCAGTACTTC.

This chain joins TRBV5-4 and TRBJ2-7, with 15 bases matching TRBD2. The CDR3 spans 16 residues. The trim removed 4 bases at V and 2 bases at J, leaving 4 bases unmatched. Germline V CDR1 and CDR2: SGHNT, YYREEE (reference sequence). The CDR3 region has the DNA TGTGCCAGCAGCCCCGGGACTAGCGGGGGGCCCTACGAGCAGTACTTC. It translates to CASSPGTSGGPYEQYF. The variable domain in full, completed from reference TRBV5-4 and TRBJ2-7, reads ETGVTQSPTHLIKTRGQQVTLRCSSQSGHNTVSWYQQALGQGPQFIFQYYREEENGRGNFPPRFSGLQFPNYSSELNVNALELDDSALYLCASSPGTSGGPYEQYFGPGTRLTVT.

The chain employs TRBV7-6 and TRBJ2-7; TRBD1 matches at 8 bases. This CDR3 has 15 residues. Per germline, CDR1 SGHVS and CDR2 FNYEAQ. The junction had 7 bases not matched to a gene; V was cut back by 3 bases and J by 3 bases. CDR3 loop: CASSLTGVDFYEQYF. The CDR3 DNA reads TGTGCCAGCAGCTTGACAGGGGTTGATTTCTACGAGCAGTACTTC.